This T cell receptor beta chain was recovered during a study of blood T cell repertoires in COVID-19. Study-wide context: From T cells, B-cell-depleted T cells, or PBMCs came the material, which was cDNA or gDNA.

Assay: immunoSEQ multiplex PCR; the TCRdb copy retains only in-frame clones and omits some. This repertoire shows 200,000 to 300,000 clones, 80% to 85% found once; its top ten account for more than 25%. Per germline, CDR1 SGHKS and CDR2 YYEKEE (reference sequence). The CDR3 is 15 residues long. Trimming pared 0 bases from V and 0 bases from J, leaving 7 bases between. Sequenced sample: peripheral blood. The TCR sequence derives from a man aged 40-55 years with acute or convalescent COVID-19. J is TRBJ2-1 and V is TRBV5-5; D not resolved. The CDR3 nucleotides read TGTGCCAGCAGCTTGGTGCTCAGCTCCTACAATGAGCAGTTCTTC. Protein product: CASSLVLSSYNEQFF.